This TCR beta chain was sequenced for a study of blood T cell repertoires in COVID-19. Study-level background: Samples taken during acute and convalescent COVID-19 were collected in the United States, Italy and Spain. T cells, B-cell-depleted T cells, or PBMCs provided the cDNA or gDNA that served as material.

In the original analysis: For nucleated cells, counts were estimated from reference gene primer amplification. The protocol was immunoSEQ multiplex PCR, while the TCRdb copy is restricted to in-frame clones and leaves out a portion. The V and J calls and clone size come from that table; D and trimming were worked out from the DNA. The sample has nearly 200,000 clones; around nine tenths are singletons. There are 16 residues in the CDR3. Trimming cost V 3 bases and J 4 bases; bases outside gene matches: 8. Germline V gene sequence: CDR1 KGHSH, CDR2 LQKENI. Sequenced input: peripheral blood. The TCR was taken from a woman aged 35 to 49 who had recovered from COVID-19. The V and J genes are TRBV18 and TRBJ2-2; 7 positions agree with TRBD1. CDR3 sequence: CASSPPDRASTGELFF. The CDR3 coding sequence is TGTGCCAGCTCACCCCCCGACAGGGCAAGCACCGGGGAGCTGTTTTTT.